The 30 T cell receptor beta chains presented below share a single source sample, sequenced in a study of graft-versus-host responses after intestinal transplantation. The method was immunoSEQ multiplex PCR; TCRdb's version includes in-frame clones alone and lacks a portion of them. The table records about 93,000 clones, approximately 92% of them present only once. The antigens these receptors bind are not known. This material consisted of unstimulated CD8+ T cells sorted from spleen or lymph node cells, taken before intestinal transplant. The origin of the receptors is a human donor who received an intestinal transplant.

The chain couples TRBV14 to TRBJ2-7; D remains ambiguous. The ends were cut back, 1 base at V and 8 bases at J, with 12 bases in the middle. The CDR3 consists of 13 residues. The germline CDR1 and CDR2 sequences are SGHDN and FVKESK. The CDR3 here is CASSQGPRPKQYF. The CDR3 bases are TGTGCCAGCAGCCAAGGACCGAGGCCCAAGCAGTACTTC.

The chain has TRBV13 and TRBJ1-1; tentatively, D is TRBD1 (6 bases). This CDR3 is built from 15 residues. V dropped 4 bases and J dropped 2 bases, with 14 bases sitting between them. Germline lookup yields CDR1 PRHDT and CDR2 FYEKMQ (reference sequence). The CDR3 DNA reads TGTGCCAGCAGCTCCAAGCAGGGGATTAACACTGAAGCTTTCTTT. Translation gives CASSSKQGINTEAFF.

Remarks on this clone: At one end, the junction sequence differs from germline, possibly due to a read error. The rearrangement uses TRBV19 and TRBJ2-1, with a possible D match to TRBD2 (6 bases). Germline V gene lookup returns CDR1 LNHDA and CDR2 SQIVND (reference sequence). The CDR3 covers 15 residues. CDR3 DNA sequence: TGTGCAAGTAAGACTAGTCAATACCTTAGTAATGAGCAGTTCTTC. Its translation is CASKTSQYLSNEQFF. The full variable domain, with the rest looked up from reference TRBV19 and TRBJ2-1, is DGGITQSPKYLFRKEGQNVTLSCEQNLNHDAMYWYRQDPGQGLRLIYYSQIVNDFQKGDIAEGYSVSREKKESFPLTVTSAQKNPTAFYLCASKTSQYLSNEQFFGPGTRLTVL.

The V gene is TRBV20-1, the J gene TRBJ1-1; D ambiguous. The ends were cut back, 5 bases at V and 6 bases at J, with 10 bases in the middle. Germline V lookup: CDR1 DFQATT, CDR2 SNEGSKA (reference sequence). This CDR3 spans 11 amino acids. The CDR3, as DNA: TGCAGTGCTCCCAGACGGGCTGAAGCTTTCTTT. This encodes CSAPRRAEAFF.

The gene calls are TRBV25-1 and TRBJ1-2; TRBD1 might be the D (5 bases). The CDR3 is 14 amino acids. CDR1 MGHDK and CDR2 SYGVNS come from the germline V gene. V lost 6 bases and J 8 bases, leaving 19 bases between the germline ends. The CDR3, as DNA: TGTGCCAGCAGATCCCCCCTGGAGGGGCGAGGCTACACCTTC. Translation gives CASRSPLEGRGYTF.

V is TRBV5-1 and J is TRBJ2-1; tentatively, D is TRBD2 (6 bases). V gave up 3 bases and J gave up 8 bases, with 15 bases separating them. This CDR3 spans 14 amino acids. The germline V gene encodes CDR1 SGHRS and CDR2 YFSETQ. CDR3 sequence (DNA): TGCGCCAGCAGCTCGGAGGGACTTGGCGATGAGCAGTTCTTC. It specifies CASSSEGLGDEQFF.

The V call is TRBV4-2, the J call TRBJ2-3; a possible D gene is TRBD2 (7 bases). Germline CDR1 is LGHNA and CDR2 is YNFKEQ. Trimming removed 0 bases from V and 0 bases from J, with 10 bases in between. This CDR3 is built from 16 residues. Here the CDR3 DNA reads TGTGCCAGCAGCCAAGAGGGAGGGGGTAGCACAGATACGCAGTATTTT. Residues: CASSQEGGGSTDTQYF.

The chain joins TRBV6-6 to TRBJ1-1; 7 bases are shared with TRBD1. Germline V gene data show CDR1 as MNHNY and CDR2 as SVGAGI (reference sequence). This CDR3 contains 16 residues. The J segment lost 0 bases and the V segment lost 10 bases, leaving 14 bases of the junction unmatched. The CDR3 nucleotides read TGTGCCACCCTCGGGCCAGGGGGGACCATGAACACTGAAGCTTTCTTT. This encodes CATLGPGGTMNTEAFF.

Only one count was recorded for this clone. The V and J genes are TRBV19 and TRBJ1-3; TRBD1 agrees at 9 bases. Germline V CDR1 and CDR2: LNHDA, SQIVND (reference sequence). This CDR3 is built from 17 residues. V shed 7 bases and J 2 bases; nucleotides not matched to a gene: 12. CDR3 sequence reads: CASIGTGRRGPGNTIYF. Written as DNA, the CDR3 is TGTGCCAGTATCGGGACAGGGCGCAGGGGGCCTGGAAACACCATATATTTT. Full variable domain (rest looked up from reference TRBV19 and TRBJ1-3): DGGITQSPKYLFRKEGQNVTLSCEQNLNHDAMYWYRQDPGQGLRLIYYSQIVNDFQKGDIAEGYSVSREKKESFPLTVTSAQKNPTAFYLCASIGTGRRGPGNTIYFGEGSWLTVV.

The chain joins TRBV2 to TRBJ1-1, with D maybe TRBD1 (5 bases). Trimming left V 6 bases short and J 2 bases short, with 13 bases between. CDR1 is SNHLY, CDR2 FYNNEI, per germline. The CDR3 has 14 amino acids. The CDR3 reads CASRDAGGNTEAFF. CDR3 bases: TGTGCCAGCAGGGACGCGGGGGGAAACACTGAAGCTTTCTTT. The entire variable domain, with the rest obtained from reference TRBV2 and TRBJ1-1, is as follows: EPEVTQTPSHQVTQMGQEVILRCVPISNHLYFYWYRQILGQKVEFLVSFYNNEISEKSEIFDDQFSVERPDGSNFTLKIRSTKLEDSAMYFCASRDAGGNTEAFFGQGTRLTVV.

This chain joins TRBV7-9 and TRBJ1-5, with D possibly being TRBD1 (6 bases). Germline V CDR1 and CDR2: SEHNR, FQNEAQ (reference sequence). Trimming removed 5 bases at V and 1 base at J, with 12 bases between. The CDR3 sequence is 15 residues long. For the CDR3, the DNA is TGTGCCAGCAGCCAACAGGGTGCGAGCAATCAGCCCCAGCATTTT. Encoded protein: CASSQQGASNQPQHF.

The genes are TRBV15 and TRBJ1-5; 7 bases are a match to TRBD1. The CDR3 covers 16 residues. Germline V gives CDR1 LNHNV, CDR2 YYDKDF (reference sequence). Trimming cost V 5 bases and J 5 bases; bases outside gene matches: 12. This CDR3 is CATSRRDSGLDQPQHF. CDR3 in DNA: TGTGCCACCAGCCGGAGGGACAGCGGGCTAGATCAGCCCCAGCATTTT.

In its sample, this clone was seen once. Here the CDR3 reads CASSLEASGSGYEQYF. The DNA for the CDR3 is TGCGCCAGCAGCCTGGAGGCTAGCGGGAGCGGGTACGAGCAGTACTTC. The chain employs TRBV5-1 and TRBJ2-5; 10 bases are shared with TRBD2. The J call may be faulty, since TRBJ2-7 better matches the DNA end. This CDR3 spans 16 amino acids. CDR1 is SGHRS, CDR2 YFSETQ, per germline.

This chain links TRBV9 with TRBJ1-1, with D possibly TRBD1 on 5 matching bases. There are 13 residues in the CDR3. The V gene lost 4 bases and the J gene lost 4 bases, with 11 bases spanning the gap. CDR1 and CDR2 from the germline V gene are SGDLS and YYNGEE. The CDR3 bases are TGTGCCAGCAGCCCATACGGGGGCACTGAAGCTTTCTTT. Amino acids: CASSPYGGTEAFF.

The V gene is TRBV7-9, the J gene TRBJ2-1; 15 nucleotides line up with TRBD2. The trim removed 1 base at V and 3 bases at J, leaving 7 bases unmatched. Germline CDR1 and CDR2: SEHNR and FQNEAQ (reference sequence). This CDR3 contains 19 residues. The CDR3 spells CASSLGGLAGGSNYNEQFF. The CDR3 nucleotides read TGTGCCAGCAGCTTAGGGGGACTAGCGGGGGGATCAAACTACAATGAGCAGTTCTTC.

The chain is built from TRBV4-1 and TRBJ1-1; the D is unclear. Germline V gene sequence: CDR1 MGHRA, CDR2 YSYEKL. The CDR3 extends over 13 amino acids. V lost 0 bases, J lost 13 bases, and 15 bases lay in between. DNA of the CDR3: TGCGCCAGCAGCCAAGAGGAGATCACACGGGTTTTCTTT. This gives the protein CASSQEEITRVFF.

This clone was seen once. The CDR3 is CARGQGGAETQYF. In DNA form, the CDR3 reads TGTGCCAGAGGTCAAGGAGGAGCGGAGACCCAGTACTTC. J is TRBJ2-5 and V is TRBV5-8; D may be TRBD2 (5 bases). The CDR3 extends over 13 amino acids. V lost 8 bases and J lost 5, with 16 bases in between. CDR1 is SGHTS, CDR2 YDEGEE, per germline.

The V and J genes are TRBV27 and TRBJ2-7; a possible D gene is TRBD1 (6 bases). Germline CDR1 MNHEY, CDR2 SMNVEV (reference sequence). The V and J ends lost 8 bases and 2 bases respectively, with 13 bases between them. CDR3 length equals 13 residues. This CDR3 reads CASSPGDTYEQYF. The CDR3, as DNA: TGTGCCAGCTCACCCGGGGACACCTACGAGCAGTACTTC.

The genes are TRBV4-3 and TRBJ1-1; 9 nucleotides match TRBD1. The trim removed 0 bases at V and 4 bases at J, leaving 6 bases unmatched. Per the germline V gene, CDR1 is LGHNA and CDR2 is YSLEER. This CDR3 comprises 16 residues. The CDR3 DNA reads TGCGCCAGCAGCCAAGATCTAGGACAGGGGCTCACTGAAGCTTTCTTT. Translated, it gives CASSQDLGQGLTEAFF.

CDR3: CAWWTGVGGLSGNTIYF. CDR3 nucleotides: TGTGCCTGGTGGACAGGGGTTGGAGGTCTCTCTGGAAACACCATATATTTT. V and J are TRBV30 and TRBJ1-3; 9 bases agree with TRBD1. Germline-derived CDR1 and CDR2 are GTSNPN and SVGIG (reference sequence). The CDR3 contains 17 residues. Losses at the gene ends were 5 bases for V and 0 bases for J; bases not matched to a gene: 11.

This chain connects TRBV6-1 to TRBJ2-5, with 7 nucleotides matching TRBD2. Looked up from germline, CDR1 is MNHNS and CDR2 is SASEGT. This CDR3 has 16 residues. Losses at the gene ends were 2 bases for V and 5 bases for J; bases not matched to a gene: 11. The CDR3 loop reads CASSEPHPSGAETQYF. The CDR3 nucleotides read TGTGCCAGCAGTGAACCGCACCCCAGCGGGGCCGAGACCCAGTACTTC.

The genes are TRBV6-1 and TRBJ1-5, with D tentatively TRBD1 (6 bases). Germline V gene sequence: CDR1 MNHNS, CDR2 SASEGT. The ends were cut back, 4 bases at V and 0 bases at J, with 13 bases in the middle. The CDR3 consists of 16 residues. The CDR3 loop reads CASSALQGLSNQPQHF. The CDR3 DNA reads TGTGCCAGCAGTGCCCTGCAGGGGCTTAGCAATCAGCCCCAGCATTTT.

The chain combines TRBV19 with TRBJ2-6, with D hard to call. The CDR3 has 19 residues. The germline gives CDR1 LNHDA, CDR2 SQIVND (reference sequence). With 1 base removed from V and 0 bases from J, the gap between germline ends came to 16 bases. The CDR3 DNA reads as TGTGCCAGTAGTATAGGCCTGTTGGAGCTCCTCTCTGGGGCCAACGTCCTGACTTTC. Translated: CASSIGLLELLSGANVLTF.

The chain links TRBV4-1 to TRBJ1-1; 7 bases are a match to TRBD1. The CDR3 spans 15 residues. Germline V lookup: CDR1 MGHRA, CDR2 YSYEKL. The V segment lost 4 bases and the J segment 1 base; nucleotides outside the gene matches: 6. CDR3 DNA: TGCGCCAGCAGCCTTACCGGGACAGCGAACACTGAAGCTTTCTTT. It translates to CASSLTGTANTEAFF.

V gene TRBV30 combines with J gene TRBJ2-3, with 7 bases lining up with TRBD2. Germline loops: CDR1 GTSNPN, CDR2 SVGIG (reference sequence). V was clipped by 1 base and J by 4 bases; unmatched bases: 5. CDR3 length: 14 amino acids. The chain's CDR3 is CAWSDGLVPDTQYF. In DNA, the CDR3 is TGTGCCTGGAGTGACGGACTAGTCCCAGATACGCAGTATTTT. Full variable domain (outside the CDR3, taken from reference TRBV30 and TRBJ2-3): SQTIHQWPATLVQPVGSPLSLECTVEGTSNPNLYWYRQAAGRGLQLLFYSVGIGQISSEVPQNLSASRPQDRQFILSSKKLLLSDSGFYLCAWSDGLVPDTQYFGPGTRLTVL.

J is TRBJ1-1 and V is TRBV27, with no clear D. In germline, CDR1 is MNHEY, CDR2 SMNVEV (reference sequence). The CDR3 extends over 14 amino acids. V was pared by 2 bases and J by 2 bases, with 9 bases between. The CDR3 protein is CASSLEGSNTEAFF. Here the CDR3 DNA reads TGTGCCAGCAGTTTAGAGGGCTCCAACACTGAAGCTTTCTTT.

The J gene is TRBJ1-1, the V gene TRBV19, with TRBD1 matching over 9 bases. The V segment lost 5 bases and the J segment 7 bases; nucleotides outside the gene matches: 5. Germline V gene sequence: CDR1 LNHDA, CDR2 SQIVND (reference sequence). This CDR3 spans 13 amino acids. CDR3 amino acids: CASSLQGANEAFF. CDR3 nucleotide sequence: TGTGCCAGTAGTCTACAGGGGGCCAATGAAGCTTTCTTT.

In this sample, this clone turned up once. The gene calls are TRBV7-8 and TRBJ2-5, with D possibly being TRBD2 (6 bases). The germline V gene encodes CDR1 SGHVS and CDR2 FQNEAQ. The V and J ends lost 4 bases and 4 bases respectively, with 16 bases between them. This CDR3 has 15 residues. CDR3 loop: CASSSRDSVVETQYF. CDR3 DNA: TGTGCCAGCAGCTCAAGGGACTCGGTAGTAGAGACCCAGTACTTC.

This chain links TRBV5-6 with TRBJ2-1; D not certain. V was shortened by 5 bases and J by 5 bases, with 5 bases between the two germline ends. The CDR3 consists of 11 residues. The germline CDR1 and CDR2 sequences are SGHDT and YYEEEE. The CDR3: CASRANNEQFF. The CDR3 DNA reads as TGTGCCAGCAGGGCCAACAATGAGCAGTTCTTC.

V usage is TRBV5-4 and J usage is TRBJ1-2, with D possibly being TRBD1 (6 bases). Germline V CDR1 and CDR2: SGHNT, YYREEE (reference sequence). V lost 2 bases and J lost 8, with 16 bases in between. The CDR3 loop spans 14 amino acids. CDR3 sequence (DNA): TGTGCCAGCAGCTTTAGGGGGGGGGCGGAAGGCTACACCTTC. Amino acid sequence: CASSFRGGAEGYTF.